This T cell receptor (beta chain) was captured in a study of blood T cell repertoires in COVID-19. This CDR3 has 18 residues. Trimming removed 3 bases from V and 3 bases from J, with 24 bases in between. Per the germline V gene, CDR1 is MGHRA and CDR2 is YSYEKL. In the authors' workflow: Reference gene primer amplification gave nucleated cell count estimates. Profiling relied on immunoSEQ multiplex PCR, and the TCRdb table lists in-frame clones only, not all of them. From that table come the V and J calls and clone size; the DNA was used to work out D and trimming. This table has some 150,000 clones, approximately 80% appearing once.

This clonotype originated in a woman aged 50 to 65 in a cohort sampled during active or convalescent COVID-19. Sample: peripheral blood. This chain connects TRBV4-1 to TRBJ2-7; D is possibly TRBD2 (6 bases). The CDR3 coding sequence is TGCGCCAGCAGCCACAAAAGGGGCCTGGGACTGGAACACTACGAGCAGTACTTC. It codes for CASSHKRGLGLEHYEQYF.